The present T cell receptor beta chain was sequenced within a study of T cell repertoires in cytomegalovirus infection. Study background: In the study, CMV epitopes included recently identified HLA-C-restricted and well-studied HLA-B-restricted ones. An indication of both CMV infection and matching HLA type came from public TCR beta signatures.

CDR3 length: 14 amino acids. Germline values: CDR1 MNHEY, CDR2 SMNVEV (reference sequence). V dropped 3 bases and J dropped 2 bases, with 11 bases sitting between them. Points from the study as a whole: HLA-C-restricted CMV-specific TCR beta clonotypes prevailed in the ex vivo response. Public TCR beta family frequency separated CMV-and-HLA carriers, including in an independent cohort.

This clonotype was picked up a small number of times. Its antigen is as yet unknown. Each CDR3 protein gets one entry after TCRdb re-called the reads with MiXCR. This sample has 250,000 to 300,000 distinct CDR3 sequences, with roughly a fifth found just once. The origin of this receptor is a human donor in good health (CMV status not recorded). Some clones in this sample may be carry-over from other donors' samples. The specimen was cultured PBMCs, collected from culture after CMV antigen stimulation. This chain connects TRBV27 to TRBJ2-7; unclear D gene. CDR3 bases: TGTGCCAGCAGTTTGGGTCCGCCACCCTACGAGCAGTACTTC. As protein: CASSLGPPPYEQYF.